This passage covers 22 T cell receptor beta chains from one sample sequenced in a study of T cell responses to AZD1222 COVID-19 vaccine (dated by TCRdb to the early 2020s). Libraries were constructed by the immunoSEQ multiplex PCR assay. TCRdb holds this immuneACCESS table with in-frame rearrangements only. Some clones are missing; in checked studies, unresolved V genes explain under half, and the rest has no known cause. The sample records approximately 160,000 clones, roughly 87% of which are singletons. The biggest ten clones account for 2.6% of the sample. The sample's time point, from its label and the paper: baseline before first vaccination. The starting material was peripheral blood, obtained on day 0 of AZD1222 vaccination. These receptors were taken from an adult in good health.

The rearrangement uses TRBV19 and TRBJ1-5, with D unclear. The germline V gene has CDR1 LNHDA and CDR2 SQIVND (reference sequence). The CDR3 is 12 amino acids. V gave up 6 bases and J gave up 6 bases, with 9 bases separating them. DNA of the CDR3: TGTGCCAGTAGCTCTATCGCTCAGCCCCAGCATTTT. This codes for CASSSIAQPQHF. Filled out from reference TRBV19 and TRBJ1-5, the complete variable domain reads DGGITQSPKYLFRKEGQNVTLSCEQNLNHDAMYWYRQDPGQGLRLIYYSQIVNDFQKGDIAEGYSVSREKKESFPLTVTSAQKNPTAFYLCASSSIAQPQHFGDGTRLSIL.

This sequence joins TRBV2 and TRBJ1-6, with 9 bases fitting TRBD1. The CDR3 covers 15 residues. The germline CDR1 and CDR2 sequences are SNHLY and FYNNEI. With V trimmed by 9 bases and J by 3 bases, 6 bases remained unmatched. In nucleotides, the CDR3 is TGTGCCAGGAAGCCGGGACAGGGCTATAATTCACCCCTCCACTTT. This codes for CARKPGQGYNSPLHF.

This CDR3 is CASSQEIGTVGGYTF. CDR3 DNA: TGTGCCAGCAGCCAAGAAATTGGGACAGTGGGGGGCTACACCTTC. The rearrangement links TRBV14 to TRBJ1-2; 7 bases line up with TRBD1. Trimming took 0 bases from V and 8 from J; bases not matched to a gene: 9. Germline V gives CDR1 SGHDN, CDR2 FVKESK. The CDR3 sequence is 15 residues long. The full variable domain, rest sourced from reference TRBV14 and TRBJ1-2, is EAGVTQFPSHSVIEKGQTVTLRCDPISGHDNLYWYRRVMGKEIKFLLHFVKESKQDESGMPNNRFLAERTGGTYSTLKVQPAELEDSGVYFCASSQEIGTVGGYTFGSGTRLTVV.

The gene calls are TRBV27 and TRBJ2-7; D is perhaps TRBD1 (6 bases). The CDR3 has 13 residues. V lost 6 bases to trimming and J lost 3 bases, with 12 bases between them. Germline V lookup: CDR1 MNHEY, CDR2 SMNVEV (reference sequence). CDR3 region: CASSKGVLYEQYF. The CDR3 region has the DNA TGTGCCAGCAGCAAGGGGGTCCTCTACGAGCAGTACTTC.

The V call is TRBV19, the J call TRBJ1-6; TRBD1 is a possible D gene (6 bases). Trimming stripped 5 bases from V and 7 bases from J, with 12 bases between. Germline V gives CDR1 LNHDA, CDR2 SQIVND (reference sequence). The CDR3 has 14 amino acids. CDR3 nucleotide sequence: TGTGCCAGTAGTGGGACATGGGAGAATTCACCCCTCCACTTT. Translated, it gives CASSGTWENSPLHF.

The chain has TRBV18 and TRBJ2-7, with TRBD2 matching over 13 bases. There are 15 residues in the CDR3. Germline CDR1 KGHSH, CDR2 LQKENI. Trimming at V came to 4 bases and at J to 4 bases, leaving 4 bases not matched to a gene. CDR3: CASSLRTSGSYEQYF. Here the CDR3 DNA reads TGTGCCAGCTCACTTAGGACTAGCGGGAGTTACGAGCAGTACTTC.

This clone was picked up one time. Here the CDR3 reads CASSRAPGTSYEQYF. The CDR3 region has the DNA TGTGCCAGCAGTCGAGCCCCCGGGACTAGCTACGAGCAGTACTTC. This chain joins TRBV27 and TRBJ2-7; 8 bases match TRBD2. There are 15 residues in the CDR3. V gave up 5 bases and J gave up 3 bases; unmatched junction bases: 9. Per the germline V gene, CDR1 is MNHEY and CDR2 is SMNVEV (reference sequence).

With regard to this clone: Distinct nucleotide sequences in the sample also encode this CDR3. This rearrangement joins TRBV28 to TRBJ2-7, with 8 bases lining up with TRBD1. Losses at the gene ends were 6 bases for V and 1 base for J; bases not matched to a gene: 8. The CDR3 is 15 amino acids. CDR1 is MDHEN, CDR2 SYDVKM, per germline. CDR3 in amino acids: CASSSGGTGSYEQYF. The CDR3 nucleotides read TGTGCCAGCAGCTCCGGTGGGACAGGATCCTACGAGCAGTACTTC.

As concerns this clone: Other DNA sequences in this specimen translate into the identical CDR3. The rearrangement uses TRBV10-3 and TRBJ2-1; no reliable D call. The germline V and J ends were trimmed by 6 bases and 5 bases, with 5 bases remaining between them. The germline CDR1 and CDR2 sequences are ENHRY and SYGVKD. This CDR3 has 11 residues. The CDR3 spells CAIRRNNEQFF. As DNA, the CDR3 is TGTGCCATCAGAAGAAACAATGAGCAGTTCTTC.

The chain is built from TRBV21-1 and TRBJ2-7; the table's D call TRBD2 went unverified against the DNA. TRBV21-1 corresponds to a pseudogene. The CDR3 is made up of 16 amino acids. Here the CDR3 reads CASSKGLTVSSYEQYF. DNA for the CDR3: TGTGCCAGCAGCAAAGGTTTAACCGTTAGCTCCTACGAGCAGTACTTC.

This clone came up a few times. V gene TRBV27 combines with J gene TRBJ1-2; D is unclear. The CDR3 is 15 amino acids. Germline-derived CDR1 and CDR2 are MNHEY and SMNVEV (reference sequence). Between the trimmed V and J ends, which lost 6 bases and 6 bases, there was a span of 20 bases. The chain's CDR3 is CASSLRAQNLHGYTF. The CDR3 bases are TGTGCCAGCAGCCTCCGGGCCCAAAACCTCCATGGCTACACCTTC.

DNA of the CDR3: TGCGCCAGTGGAGGGACAGGGCGAGGCGAGCAGTACTTC. It codes for CASGGTGRGEQYF. The chain is built from TRBV5-1 and TRBJ2-7; TRBD1 agrees at 9 bases. CDR3 size: 13 residues. J lost 6 bases, V lost 8 bases, and 9 bases had no gene match. The germline CDR1 and CDR2 sequences are SGHRS and YFSETQ.

Note on this clone: Other DNA sequences of this sample code for an identical CDR3. The chain links TRBV7-6 to TRBJ2-7; tentatively, D is TRBD1 or TRBD2 (6 bases each). Trimming took 5 bases from V and 3 from J, leaving 14 bases between them. CDR1 and CDR2 (germline): SGHVS, FNYEAQ. There are 14 residues in the CDR3. The DNA for the CDR3 is TGTGCCAGCAGCCCTACGGGGGCAAACTACGAGCAGTACTTC. Residues: CASSPTGANYEQYF.

The rearrangement uses TRBV28 and TRBJ1-3; no clear D. This CDR3 comprises 15 residues. Germline V gives CDR1 MDHEN, CDR2 SYDVKM. V lost 6 bases and J lost 0, with 12 bases in between. CDR3 sequence reads: CASSLLMSSGNTIYF. CDR3 DNA: TGTGCCAGCAGCCTGCTAATGAGCTCTGGAAACACCATATATTTT.

This chain links TRBV10-3 with TRBJ2-1; 10 positions agree with TRBD2. The CDR3 contains 14 residues. Germline V lookup: CDR1 ENHRY, CDR2 SYGVKD. Unmatched junction bases numbered 8, after V lost 5 bases and J lost 10 bases. The CDR3 bases are TGTGCCATCAGTCAAGCGGGAGGGCCGCGGGAGCAGTTCTTC. It yields the protein CAISQAGGPREQFF.

A few counts support this clone. This chain joins TRBV28 and TRBJ1-1, with a tentative D call TRBD1 (6 bases). The CDR3 has 15 amino acids. CDR1 and CDR2 (germline): MDHEN, SYDVKM. Between the trimmed V and J ends, which lost 4 bases and 1 base, there was a span of 13 bases. The CDR3 DNA sequence: TGTGCCAGCAGTTATATGGGACATAGGAACACTGAAGCTTTCTTT. Residues: CASSYMGHRNTEAFF.

The chain employs TRBV6-5 and TRBJ2-7; D is perhaps TRBD2 (6 bases). The CDR3 has 13 amino acids. Germline loops: CDR1 MNHEY, CDR2 SVGAGI. V was pared by 7 bases and J by 3 bases, with 13 bases between. The CDR3 loop is CASKGGNNYEQYF. DNA for the CDR3: TGTGCCAGCAAAGGCGGGAACAACTACGAGCAGTACTTC.

Only one count was recorded for this clone. The gene calls are TRBV29-1 and TRBJ2-3; 7 bases fit TRBD1. V lost 6 bases and J lost 6; bases outside the gene matches: 15. Germline CDR1 reads SQVTM; CDR2 reads ANQGSEA. The CDR3 is 15 amino acids. CDR3 amino acids: CSVLGGRGNLDTQYF. CDR3 DNA: TGCAGCGTCCTAGGAGGCAGGGGGAATTTGGATACGCAGTATTTT.

This clone appeared a few times. CDR3 sequence reads: CASSQRGQGRNSYEQYF. The CDR3 DNA reads TGTGCCAGCAGCCAACGTGGTCAGGGGCGAAACTCCTACGAGCAGTACTTC. The chain links TRBV7-9 to TRBJ2-7; D is possibly TRBD1 (6 bases). This CDR3 has 17 amino acids. Trimming took off 5 bases at V and 0 bases at J, with 20 bases between the two ends. Germline CDR1 and CDR2: SEHNR and FQNEAQ (reference sequence).

This clone was found a few times. The chain links TRBV24-1 to TRBJ2-2; the D gene is possibly TRBD2 (6 bases). V lost 3 bases to trimming and J lost 5 bases, with 12 bases between them. There are 15 residues in the CDR3. Germline values: CDR1 KGHDR, CDR2 SFDVKD. CDR3 sequence (DNA): TGTGCCACCAGTGATCCCGGGAGAGGAACCGGGGAGCTGTTTTTT. Translation: CATSDPGRGTGELFF.

The chain uses TRBV6-6 and TRBJ2-1, with 8 bases matching TRBD1. Germline V gene sequence: CDR1 MNHNY, CDR2 SVGAGI (reference sequence). The CDR3 length is 14 residues. V lost 6 bases and J lost 8; bases outside the gene matches: 9. Written as DNA, the CDR3 is TGTGCCAGCAGCTTGGGACTGACAGGGGATGAGCAGTTCTTC. Protein sequence: CASSLGLTGDEQFF.

V is TRBV19 and J is TRBJ1-2; TRBD1 aligns across 7 bases. Germline V gives CDR1 LNHDA, CDR2 SQIVND (reference sequence). The J segment lost 4 bases and the V segment lost 3 bases, leaving 8 bases of the junction unmatched. This CDR3 contains 15 residues. As DNA, the CDR3 is TGTGCCAGTAGTATTTCGGGACAGAGAATCTATGGCTACACCTTC. Translation: CASSISGQRIYGYTF.